A selection of T cell receptor beta chains follows, all from one sample in a study of T cell changes during pregnancy in multiple sclerosis. The method was immunoSEQ multiplex PCR; TCRdb's version includes in-frame clones alone and lacks a portion of them. Seen here are 60,000 or so clones, roughly nine tenths observed once, and the top ten hold 0.49%. The starting material was CD4+ T cells from peripheral blood mononuclear cells, obtained after pregnancy. Every receptor here comes from a female donor in good health, enrolled as a control in a pregnancy study. Both conserved end residues are part of each CDR3. A D gene is named only where the DNA matches it firmly. Size is stated for part of the rows, as once, few or many counts, or as a class when the clone is expanded.

CDR3 protein: CASSPVGQVYEKLFF
CDR3 DNA: TGTGCCAGCTCACCAGTGGGACAGGTTTACGAAAAACTGTTTTTT
CDR3 length: 15
clone size: .
D gene: TRBD1
V gene: TRBV18
J gene: TRBJ1-4

CDR3 protein: CASSLPYPYGYTF
CDR3 DNA: TGTGCCAGCAGCTTACCCTACCCCTATGGCTACACCTTC
CDR3 length: 13
clone size: .
D gene: .
V gene: TRBV7-2
J gene: TRBJ1-2

CDR3 protein: CASSLSKGLAWKETQYF
CDR3 DNA: TGTGCCAGCAGTTTATCGAAGGGGCTGGCATGGAAAGAGACCCAGTACTTC
CDR3 length: 17
clone size: .
D gene: .
V gene: TRBV27
J gene: TRBJ2-5

CDR3 protein: CASSEIQGNTEAFF
CDR3 DNA: TGCGCCAGCAGTGAGATACAGGGGAACACTGAAGCTTTCTTT
CDR3 length: 14
clone size: .
D gene: .
V gene: TRBV10-2
J gene: TRBJ1-1

CDR3 protein: CASSRGQGVTPLHF
CDR3 DNA: TGTGCCAGTAGTAGGGGACAGGGGGTAACACCCCTCCACTTT
CDR3 length: 14
clone size: .
D gene: TRBD1
V gene: TRBV19
J gene: TRBJ1-6

CDR3 protein: CASQPDRANYGYTF
CDR3 DNA: TGTGCCAGCCAACCCGACAGGGCTAACTATGGCTACACCTTC
CDR3 length: 14
clone size: once
D gene: TRBD1
V gene: TRBV18
J gene: TRBJ1-2

CDR3 protein: CASSSRMTRKQETQYF
CDR3 DNA: TGCGCCAGCAGCTCGCGAATGACCAGGAAACAAGAGACCCAGTACTTC
CDR3 length: 16
clone size: .
D gene: .
V gene: TRBV5-1
J gene: TRBJ2-5

CDR3 protein: CASSQDASITDTQYF
CDR3 DNA: TGTGCCAGCAGCCAAGATGCTAGTATCACAGATACGCAGTATTTT
CDR3 length: 15
clone size: .
D gene: .
V gene: TRBV4-2
J gene: TRBJ2-3

CDR3 protein: CASTSDQPQHF
CDR3 DNA: TGTGCCAGCACCTCAGATCAGCCCCAGCATTTT
CDR3 length: 11
clone size: .
D gene: .
V gene: TRBV6-6
J gene: TRBJ1-5

CDR3 protein: CASSFSGGRSSYEQYF
CDR3 DNA: TGTGCCAGCAGCTTTAGCGGGGGCCGTAGCTCCTACGAGCAGTACTTC
CDR3 length: 16
clone size: .
D gene: TRBD2
V gene: TRBV7-9
J gene: TRBJ2-7

CDR3 protein: CASSFLDSSTDTQYF
CDR3 DNA: TGCGCCAGCAGCTTTTTGGACTCTAGCACAGATACGCAGTATTTT
CDR3 length: 15
clone size: .
D gene: .
V gene: TRBV5-1
J gene: TRBJ2-3

CDR3 protein: CASSSHTSTNEKLFF
CDR3 DNA: TGTGCCAGCAGCTCGCACACATCAACTAATGAAAAACTGTTTTTT
CDR3 length: 15
clone size: .
D gene: .
V gene: TRBV7-9
J gene: TRBJ1-4

CDR3 protein: CASSYRTGYTEAFF
CDR3 DNA: TGTGCCAGCAGTTACCGGACAGGGTACACTGAAGCTTTCTTT
CDR3 length: 14
clone size: .
D gene: TRBD1
V gene: TRBV6-5
J gene: TRBJ1-1

CDR3 protein: CASSYVGQGGGYTF
CDR3 DNA: TGTGCCAGCAGTTACGTTGGGCAGGGAGGTGGCTACACCTTC
CDR3 length: 14
clone size: .
D gene: .
V gene: TRBV6-5
J gene: TRBJ1-2

CDR3 protein: CASSVGRGDSNQPQHF
CDR3 DNA: TGTGCCAGTAGTGTCGGCAGGGGCGATAGCAATCAGCCCCAGCATTTT
CDR3 length: 16
clone size: .
D gene: .
V gene: TRBV19
J gene: TRBJ1-5

CDR3 protein: CASSVRVTNYGYTF
CDR3 DNA: TGTGCCAGCAGTGTGCGGGTGACGAACTATGGCTACACCTTC
CDR3 length: 14
clone size: .
D gene: .
V gene: TRBV2
J gene: TRBJ1-2

CDR3 protein: CASSLDSRDPPLHF
CDR3 DNA: TGCGCCAGCAGCTTGGATAGCAGAGACCCACCCCTCCACTTT
CDR3 length: 14
clone size: .
D gene: .
V gene: TRBV5-1
J gene: TRBJ1-6

CDR3 protein: CASSQDRSDNSPLHF
CDR3 DNA: TGCGCCAGCAGCCAGGACAGGAGTGATAATTCACCCCTCCACTTT
CDR3 length: 15
clone size: .
D gene: TRBD1
V gene: TRBV5-1
J gene: TRBJ1-6

CDR3 protein: CATRPGQGRYGELFF
CDR3 DNA: TGTGCCACCCGCCCGGGACAGGGACGTTACGGGGAGCTGTTTTTT
CDR3 length: 15
clone size: .
D gene: TRBD1
V gene: TRBV7-3
J gene: TRBJ2-2

CDR3 protein: CASSDTRQGEAFF
CDR3 DNA: TGTGCCAGCAGTGACACCCGACAGGGAGAAGCTTTCTTT
CDR3 length: 13
clone size: .
D gene: TRBD1
V gene: TRBV6-4
J gene: TRBJ1-1

CDR3 protein: CAISWTGPLGNTEAFF
CDR3 DNA: TGTGCCATCAGTTGGACAGGTCCCTTAGGGAACACTGAAGCTTTCTTT
CDR3 length: 16
clone size: .
D gene: TRBD1
V gene: TRBV10-3
J gene: TRBJ1-1

CDR3 protein: CASSLPGGAGVRTDTQYF
CDR3 DNA: TGTGCCAGCAGCTTGCCGGGCGGTGCGGGGGTTCGCACAGATACGCAGTATTTT
CDR3 length: 18
clone size: .
D gene: TRBD2
V gene: TRBV5-4
J gene: TRBJ2-3

CDR3 protein: CASQGVRQPQHF
CDR3 DNA: TGTGCCAGCCAAGGGGTCCGTCAGCCCCAGCATTTT
CDR3 length: 12
clone size: .
D gene: .
V gene: TRBV2
J gene: TRBJ1-5

CDR3 protein: CASSLSSPYGELFF
CDR3 DNA: TGTGCCAGCAGTTTATCATCCCCGTACGGGGAGCTGTTTTTT
CDR3 length: 14
clone size: few
D gene: .
V gene: TRBV27
J gene: TRBJ2-2

CDR3 protein: CASSQDFGLVETQYF
CDR3 DNA: TGCGCCAGCAGCCAAGATTTCGGACTAGTGGAGACCCAGTACTTC
CDR3 length: 15
clone size: .
D gene: TRBD2
V gene: TRBV4-3
J gene: TRBJ2-5

CDR3 protein: CASSPPGTGAEYGYTF
CDR3 DNA: TGTGCCAGCTCACCTCCGGGGACAGGGGCCGAGTATGGCTACACCTTC
CDR3 length: 16
clone size: .
D gene: TRBD1
V gene: TRBV18
J gene: TRBJ1-2

CDR3 protein: CASSLRGQEFYEQYF
CDR3 DNA: TGTGCCAGCAGTTTACGCGGACAGGAGTTCTACGAGCAGTACTTC
CDR3 length: 15
clone size: .
D gene: TRBD1
V gene: TRBV27
J gene: TRBJ2-7

CDR3 protein: CASSLNSPGETQYF
CDR3 DNA: TGTGCCAGCAGCTTAAACAGCCCGGGGGAGACCCAGTACTTC
CDR3 length: 14
clone size: .
D gene: .
V gene: TRBV9
J gene: TRBJ2-5

CDR3 protein: CASSQGHRGAGNTIYF
CDR3 DNA: TGCGCCAGCAGCCAGGGACACAGGGGAGCCGGAAACACCATATATTTT
CDR3 length: 16
clone size: .
D gene: TRBD1
V gene: TRBV4-3
J gene: TRBJ1-3

CDR3 protein: CASSENRVQEQYF
CDR3 DNA: TGTGCCAGCAGTGAAAACAGGGTACAGGAGCAGTACTTC
CDR3 length: 13
clone size: .
D gene: .
V gene: TRBV6-1
J gene: TRBJ2-7

CDR3 protein: CASSLGLAGAYNEQFF
CDR3 DNA: TGCGCCAGCAGCCTCGGACTAGCGGGGGCCTACAATGAGCAGTTCTTC
CDR3 length: 16
clone size: .
D gene: TRBD2
V gene: TRBV4-1
J gene: TRBJ2-1

CDR3 protein: CASSRGQGFQETQYF
CDR3 DNA: TGTGCCAGCAGCAGGGGACAGGGGTTCCAAGAGACCCAGTACTTC
CDR3 length: 15
clone size: once
D gene: TRBD1
V gene: TRBV5-4
J gene: TRBJ2-5

CDR3 protein: CASSQESSTGINYGYTF
CDR3 DNA: TGTGCCAGCAGCCAAGAGTCTTCGACGGGGATTAACTATGGCTACACCTTC
CDR3 length: 17
clone size: .
D gene: .
V gene: TRBV4-2
J gene: TRBJ1-2

CDR3 protein: CASRQRGDRGTEAFF
CDR3 DNA: TGTGCCAGCAGGCAGAGGGGGGACAGGGGTACTGAAGCTTTCTTT
CDR3 length: 15
clone size: .
D gene: TRBD1
V gene: TRBV5-6
J gene: TRBJ1-1

CDR3 protein: CASSHETGYTDTQYF
CDR3 DNA: TGTGCCAGCAGTCATGAGACAGGTTACACAGATACGCAGTATTTT
CDR3 length: 15
clone size: once
D gene: .
V gene: TRBV5-5
J gene: TRBJ2-3

CDR3 protein: CASRRSTGIYGYTF
CDR3 DNA: TGTGCCAGCAGGAGGTCGACAGGGATCTATGGCTACACCTTC
CDR3 length: 14
clone size: .
D gene: TRBD1
V gene: TRBV5-4
J gene: TRBJ1-2

CDR3 protein: CASSLERGGRTGELFF
CDR3 DNA: TGTGCCAGCAGCTTGGAGAGGGGGGGCCGCACCGGGGAGCTGTTTTTT
CDR3 length: 16
clone size: .
D gene: .
V gene: TRBV5-4
J gene: TRBJ2-2

CDR3 protein: CASSPLLGSGSPLHF
CDR3 DNA: TGTGCCAGCTCACCACTCCTGGGCAGCGGATCACCCCTCCACTTT
CDR3 length: 15
clone size: .
D gene: .
V gene: TRBV18
J gene: TRBJ1-6

CDR3 protein: CASSTRDILYNEQFF
CDR3 DNA: TGTGCCAGCAGCACCCGGGACATTTTATACAATGAGCAGTTCTTC
CDR3 length: 15
clone size: .
D gene: .
V gene: TRBV7-8
J gene: TRBJ2-1

CDR3 protein: CASSLDGLIYNEQFF
CDR3 DNA: TGCGCCAGCAGCTTGGACGGGTTGATCTACAATGAGCAGTTCTTC
CDR3 length: 15
clone size: .
D gene: .
V gene: TRBV5-1
J gene: TRBJ2-1

CDR3 protein: CASSSLEGWREAFF
CDR3 DNA: TGTGCCAGCAGCTCGCTGGAGGGGTGGAGGGAAGCTTTCTTT
CDR3 length: 14
clone size: .
D gene: .
V gene: TRBV11-2
J gene: TRBJ1-1

CDR3 protein: CASSSTGLSEQYF
CDR3 DNA: TGTGCCAGCAGCTCCACAGGGCTAAGCGAGCAGTACTTC
CDR3 length: 13
clone size: .
D gene: .
V gene: TRBV7-2
J gene: TRBJ2-7

CDR3 protein: CAWVRGPQYEQYF
CDR3 DNA: TGTGCCTGGGTCAGGGGGCCCCAATACGAGCAGTACTTC
CDR3 length: 13
clone size: .
D gene: TRBD1
V gene: TRBV30
J gene: TRBJ2-7

CDR3 protein: CASSLGRFEAFF
CDR3 DNA: TGTGCCAGCAGCCTAGGTAGATTTGAAGCTTTCTTT
CDR3 length: 12
clone size: .
D gene: .
V gene: TRBV7-2
J gene: TRBJ1-1

CDR3 protein: CASSEIGGGNTIYF
CDR3 DNA: TGTGCCAGCAGTGAAATAGGGGGAGGAAACACCATATATTTT
CDR3 length: 14
clone size: .
D gene: .
V gene: TRBV25-1
J gene: TRBJ1-3

CDR3 protein: CASSYQDIGEGNTIYF
CDR3 DNA: TGTGCCAGCAGTTACCAAGATATAGGAGAAGGAAACACCATATATTTT
CDR3 length: 16
clone size: .
D gene: .
V gene: TRBV6-5
J gene: TRBJ1-3

CDR3 protein: CATSRAGYGYTF
CDR3 DNA: TGTGCCACCAGCAGAGCCGGGTATGGCTACACCTTC
CDR3 length: 12
clone size: .
D gene: .
V gene: TRBV15
J gene: TRBJ1-2

CDR3 protein: CASSPGGQRLTEAFF
CDR3 DNA: TGTGCCAGCAGCCCGGGCGGACAGAGACTGACTGAAGCTTTCTTT
CDR3 length: 15
clone size: .
D gene: .
V gene: TRBV6-6
J gene: TRBJ1-1